This TCR beta chain is from a study of T-cell memory formation after mild COVID-19. V was cut by 4 bases and J by 10 bases, with 16 bases left in between. The CDR3 covers 13 residues. CDR1 is SEHNR, CDR2 FQNEAQ, per germline (reference sequence). In its sample, this clonotype was seen many times. One entry per CDR3 protein, called by TCRdb with MiXCR from the 5' RACE reads. This sample has a few hundred thousand distinct CDR3 sequences, with 15% to 20% found just once. The receptor was isolated from a man aged 18-30 years who had mild COVID-19 (a few samples of this study predate the infection). Cell type and time point are not known. V usage is TRBV7-9 and J usage is TRBJ1-1, with D unclear. Input material: PBMCs or a T cell subset sorted from them (not recorded which). The DNA for the CDR3 is TGTGCCAGCAGCTGGCCGCCTTACCTAAGAGCTTTCTTT. Its translation is CASSWPPYLRAFF. Complete variable domain (other parts from reference TRBV7-9 and TRBJ1-1): DTGVSQNPRHKITKRGQNVTFRCDPISEHNRLYWYRQTLGQGPEFLTYFQNEAQLEKSRLLSDRFSAERPKGSFSTLEIQRTEQGDSAMYLCASSWPPYLRAFFGQGTRLTVV.